These 20 T cell receptor beta chains were all obtained from the same sample, sequenced in a study of control samples from healthy donors and cancer patients. This table comes from immunoSEQ multiplex PCR, and its TCRdb copy is limited to in-frame clones, with some not included. The profile covers around 86,000 clones, with 85% to 90% appearing a single time and 1.9% taken by the ten largest. What was sequenced was PBMCs. These receptors were collected from a woman aged 60 to 75 with head and neck cancer.

The CDR3 loop reads CASSSRSLAGNRAETQYF. In nucleotides, the CDR3 is TGTGCCAGCAGCTCGAGGTCATTAGCGGGAAACCGGGCGGAGACCCAGTACTTC. V usage is TRBV11-3 and J usage is TRBJ2-5, with 8 nucleotides matching TRBD2. CDR1 SGHNT and CDR2 YENEEA come from the germline V gene. The length of the CDR3 is 18 residues. J lost 5 bases, V lost 4 bases, and 18 bases had no gene match.

This clone is a singleton in its sample. Here the CDR3 reads CASSTTPGVGYEQYF. In nucleotides, the CDR3 is TGTGCCAGTAGTACCACACCCGGGGTAGGCTACGAGCAGTACTTC. The chain has TRBV19 and TRBJ2-7, with D maybe TRBD2 (5 bases). Germline V gene data show CDR1 as LNHDA and CDR2 as SQIVND (reference sequence). The V end lost 4 bases, the J end lost 3 bases, and 16 bases lay between the germline ends. The CDR3 length is 15 residues.

The chain has TRBV2 and TRBJ2-5; 9 bases are shared with TRBD2. CDR1 is SNHLY and CDR2 is FYNNEI in the germline V gene. Losses at the gene ends were 6 bases for V and 2 bases for J; bases not matched to a gene: 16. This CDR3 has 18 residues. The CDR3 sequence: CASRVGAGGPSPQETQYF. The CDR3 bases are TGTGCCAGCAGAGTAGGAGCGGGAGGACCCAGCCCGCAAGAGACCCAGTACTTC.

CDR3 DNA: TGCAGTGCTAGAGCCGATACGCAGTATTTT. Translation gives CSARADTQYF. The chain links TRBV20-1 to TRBJ2-3; D gene uncertain. The CDR3 spans 10 residues. V was trimmed by 1 base and J by 6 bases, leaving 2 bases between them. Per the germline V gene, CDR1 is DFQATT and CDR2 is SNEGSKA (reference sequence).

This clone was observed a single time. V and J are TRBV28 and TRBJ2-5; no clear D. With 0 bases removed from V and 4 bases from J, the gap between germline ends came to 12 bases. The CDR3 is 15 amino acids. CDR1 MDHEN and CDR2 SYDVKM come from the germline V gene. The CDR3, as DNA: TGTGCCAGCAGTTTATGGGCGGTTAGGTCAGAGACCCAGTACTTC. It is translated as CASSLWAVRSETQYF.

The rearrangement uses TRBV19 and TRBJ1-1, with D possibly matching TRBD1 (5 bases). Germline values: CDR1 LNHDA, CDR2 SQIVND (reference sequence). The CDR3 is 15 residues long. Trimming cost V 5 bases and J 1 base, with 14 bases left between them. This CDR3 reads CASSQFSGQNTEAFF. In DNA, the CDR3 is TGTGCCAGTAGTCAATTCTCAGGGCAGAACACTGAAGCTTTCTTT.

V is TRBV28 and J is TRBJ1-2; D is unclear. The CDR3 sequence is 12 residues long. Germline V gives CDR1 MDHEN, CDR2 SYDVKM. Trimming stripped 1 base from V and 8 bases from J, with 8 bases between. The DNA for the CDR3 is TGTGCCAGCAGTTTATTCCCCCTCGGCTACACCTTC. Its translation: CASSLFPLGYTF.

The V gene is TRBV15, the J gene TRBJ2-3; D is undetermined. Germline-derived CDR1 and CDR2 are LNHNV and YYDKDF (reference sequence). Trimming pared 2 bases from V and 4 bases from J, leaving 10 bases between. The CDR3 is made up of 14 amino acids. The CDR3 DNA follows: TGTGCCACCAGCAGAATTTCAGGCGCAGATACGCAGTATTTT. The encoded protein is CATSRISGADTQYF.

The rearrangement links TRBV5-1 to TRBJ2-7; 10 nucleotides line up with TRBD2. This CDR3 has 17 residues. CDR1 and CDR2 (germline): SGHRS, YFSETQ. The ends lost 0 bases at V and 5 bases at J; junction bases unmatched: 11. The CDR3 loop is CASSLVLVTSGTHEQYF. CDR3 coding DNA: TGCGCCAGCAGCTTGGTACTAGTTACTAGCGGGACGCACGAGCAGTACTTC. The full variable domain, its missing parts supplied by reference TRBV5-1 and TRBJ2-7, is KAGVTQTPRYLIKTRGQQVTLSCSPISGHRSVSWYQQTPGQGLQFLFEYFSETQRNKGNFPGRFSGRQFSNSRSEMNVSTLELGDSALYLCASSLVLVTSGTHEQYFGPGTRLTVT.

The sample holds a few counts of this clone. This chain joins TRBV19 and TRBJ1-2; the match to TRBD1 covers 8 bases. This CDR3 comprises 14 residues. Trimming at V came to 3 bases and at J to 7 bases, leaving 7 bases not matched to a gene. CDR1 and CDR2 (germline): LNHDA, SQIVND (reference sequence). CDR3 nucleotide sequence: TGTGCCAGTAGTATGGGGACAGGTAGCTTTGGCTACACCTTC. It specifies CASSMGTGSFGYTF.

As to this clone: One end of the junction varies from germline; a read error may be responsible. Other nucleotide sequences from this sample produce the same CDR3. V is TRBV19 and J is TRBJ2-1; TRBD2 agrees at 7 bases. Germline CDR1 reads LNHDA; CDR2 reads SQIVND (reference sequence). There are 13 residues in the CDR3. CDR3 residues: CASSPGLNNEQFF. The CDR3 DNA is TGCGCCAGTAGTCCGGGACTAAACAATGAGCAGTTCTTC.

The rearrangement joins TRBV6-5 to TRBJ2-5, with 11 bases aligning to TRBD2. The CDR3 has 15 residues. Germline assignment: CDR1 MNHEY and CDR2 SVGAGI. The V and J ends lost 6 bases and 7 bases, in that order; junction bases with no gene match: 10. The CDR3 sequence: CASRRLAGLTGTQYF. CDR3 nucleotide sequence: TGTGCCAGCAGAAGACTAGCGGGACTGACGGGGACCCAGTACTTC.

V usage is TRBV4-2 and J usage is TRBJ2-2, with a tentative D call TRBD2 (7 bases). Looked up from germline, CDR1 is LGHNA and CDR2 is YNFKEQ. V gave up 4 bases and J gave up 5 bases, with 23 bases separating them. The CDR3 has 18 amino acids. CDR3 coding DNA: TGTGCCAGCAGCCCAGACGAAGGCGGGGGCGACTGGACCGGGGAGCTGTTTTTT. Translation gives CASSPDEGGGDWTGELFF.

The chain carries TRBV28 and TRBJ1-5; 11 nucleotides agree with TRBD1. Germline V gene data show CDR1 as MDHEN and CDR2 as SYDVKM. V lost 5 bases and J lost 2; bases outside the gene matches: 8. The CDR3 is 17 amino acids. CDR3 residues: CASSQGQGGIGNQPQHF. The CDR3 region has the DNA TGTGCCAGCAGTCAGGGACAGGGGGGAATCGGCAATCAGCCCCAGCATTTT.

The rearrangement uses TRBV9 and TRBJ2-5; D is unclear. With 0 bases removed from V and 2 bases from J, the gap between germline ends came to 11 bases. The length of the CDR3 is 15 residues. Germline loops: CDR1 SGDLS, CDR2 YYNGEE. This CDR3 reads CASSVGGTLQETQYF. The CDR3 DNA sequence: TGTGCCAGCAGCGTAGGGGGAACCTTACAAGAGACCCAGTACTTC.

This chain links TRBV11-2 with TRBJ1-6; D not resolved. Trimming shortened V by 6 bases and J by 0 bases, and 12 bases separated the two germline ends. This CDR3 has 16 amino acids. Germline CDR1 is SGHAT and CDR2 is FQNNGV. The CDR3 DNA follows: TGTGCCAGCAGGTTCGACCAGGCCTCCTATAATTCACCCCTCCACTTT. Protein product: CASRFDQASYNSPLHF.

The chain joins TRBV19 to TRBJ2-1, with TRBD2 identical over 12 bases. In germline, CDR1 is LNHDA, CDR2 SQIVND (reference sequence). The J segment lost 10 bases and the V segment lost 8 bases, leaving 9 bases of the junction unmatched. CDR3 length: 14 amino acids. Here the CDR3 reads CASGALAGGAEQFF. The DNA of the CDR3 is TGTGCCAGTGGGGCTCTAGCGGGAGGGGCCGAGCAGTTCTTC.

The chain is built from TRBV19 and TRBJ2-7; TRBD2 matches at 7 bases. Trimming at V came to 8 bases and at J to 1 base, leaving 11 bases not matched to a gene. CDR1 is LNHDA and CDR2 is SQIVND in the germline V gene (reference sequence). The CDR3 covers 15 residues. CDR3: CASRNGGDGSYEQYF. The CDR3 coding sequence is TGTGCCAGTCGTAATGGGGGGGACGGATCCTACGAGCAGTACTTC.

The rearrangement links TRBV5-1 to TRBJ2-7; D unresolved. V lost 2 bases, J lost 1 base, and 7 bases lay in between. The CDR3 is 13 residues long. Germline V gene lookup returns CDR1 SGHRS and CDR2 YFSETQ. The CDR3 here is CASSLLQSYEQYF. The CDR3 nucleotides are TGCGCCAGCAGCTTATTACAGTCCTACGAGCAGTACTTC. The whole variable domain, filled in from reference TRBV5-1 and TRBJ2-7, reads KAGVTQTPRYLIKTRGQQVTLSCSPISGHRSVSWYQQTPGQGLQFLFEYFSETQRNKGNFPGRFSGRQFSNSRSEMNVSTLELGDSALYLCASSLLQSYEQYFGPGTRLTVT.

The chain joins TRBV6-2 or TRBV6-3 to TRBJ2-1; D gene uncertain. Trimming shortened V by 0 bases and J by 2 bases, and 5 bases separated the two germline ends. In germline, CDR1 is MNHEY, CDR2 SVGEGT. CDR3 length: 14 amino acids. Here the CDR3 reads CASSYSSPYNEQFF. The CDR3 DNA reads TGTGCCAGCAGTTACTCGAGCCCCTACAATGAGCAGTTCTTC.